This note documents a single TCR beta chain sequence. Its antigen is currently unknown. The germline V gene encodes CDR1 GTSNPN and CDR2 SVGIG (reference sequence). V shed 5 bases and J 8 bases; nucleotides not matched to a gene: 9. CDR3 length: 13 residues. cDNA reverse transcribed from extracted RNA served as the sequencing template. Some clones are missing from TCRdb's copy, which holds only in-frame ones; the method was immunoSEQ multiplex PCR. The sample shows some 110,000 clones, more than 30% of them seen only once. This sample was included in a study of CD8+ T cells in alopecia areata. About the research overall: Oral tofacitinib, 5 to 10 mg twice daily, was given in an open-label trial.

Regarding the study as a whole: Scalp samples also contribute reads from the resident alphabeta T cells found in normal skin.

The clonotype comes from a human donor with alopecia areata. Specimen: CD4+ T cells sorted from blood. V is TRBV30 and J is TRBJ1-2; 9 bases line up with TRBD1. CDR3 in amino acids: CAWVEQGAEGYTF. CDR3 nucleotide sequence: TGTGCCTGGGTAGAACAGGGGGCGGAGGGCTACACCTTC.